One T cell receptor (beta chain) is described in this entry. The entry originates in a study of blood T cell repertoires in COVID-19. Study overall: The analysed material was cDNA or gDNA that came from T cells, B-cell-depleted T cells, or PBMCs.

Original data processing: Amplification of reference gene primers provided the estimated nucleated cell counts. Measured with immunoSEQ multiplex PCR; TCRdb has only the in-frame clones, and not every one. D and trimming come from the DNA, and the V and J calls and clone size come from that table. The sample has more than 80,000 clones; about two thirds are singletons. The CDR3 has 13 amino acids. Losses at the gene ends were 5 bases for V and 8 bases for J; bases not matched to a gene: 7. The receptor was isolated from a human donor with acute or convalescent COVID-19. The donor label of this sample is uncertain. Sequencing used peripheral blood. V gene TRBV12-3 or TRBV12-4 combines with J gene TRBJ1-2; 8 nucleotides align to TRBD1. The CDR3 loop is CASSPTGGLGYTF. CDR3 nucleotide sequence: TGTGCCAGCAGTCCCACAGGGGGGTTAGGCTACACCTTC.